This TCR beta chain was retrieved from a study of blood T cell repertoires in COVID-19. Study-level background: The study drew acute and convalescent COVID-19 samples from the United States, Italy and Spain. PBMCs, B-cell-depleted T cells, or T cells were the source of the cDNA or gDNA that made up the material.

Original analysis: Reference gene primer amplification yielded estimated nucleated cell counts. Data came from immunoSEQ multiplex PCR; TCRdb stores just in-frame clones and leaves some out. V and J calls and clone size are those listed in that table; D and trimming were worked out from the DNA. The table shows over 150,000 clones, with 84% occurring only once. The V gene lost 5 bases and the J gene lost 7 bases, with 20 bases spanning the gap. The CDR3 contains 15 residues. From germline, CDR1 is SGHVS and CDR2 FQNEAQ. The chain combines TRBV7-8 with TRBJ2-5, with D possibly matching TRBD2 (6 bases). The sequenced sample consisted of peripheral blood. This TCR derives from a man aged 18 to 30 with active or convalescent COVID-19. The DNA of the CDR3 is TGTGCCAGCAGCCCCCTACTTAGCGGCGGAGGGACCCAGTACTTC. It translates to CASSPLLSGGGTQYF.